The entry below gives a single T cell receptor (beta chain) sequence along with its context. Only in-frame clones appear in the TCRdb table, and some are missing; sequencing was by immunoSEQ multiplex PCR. The profile covers a few hundred thousand clones, with roughly 94% appearing a single time and approximately 0.02% taken by the ten largest. The sample is drawn from a study of shared T cell receptors in the human thymus. The CDR3 contains 15 residues. Germline V gene data show CDR1 as GTSNPN and CDR2 as SVGIG (reference sequence). The germline V and J ends were trimmed by 0 bases and 0 bases, with 12 bases remaining between them.

This chain uses TRBV30 with TRBJ2-7, with D tentatively TRBD2 (6 bases). The receptor comes from a human donor. Input material: thymocytes. The CDR3 protein is CAWSVIRGSSYEQYF. CDR3 nucleotide sequence: TGTGCCTGGAGTGTAATACGGGGGAGCTCCTACGAGCAGTACTTC.